A selection of T cell receptor beta chains follows, all from one sample in a study of T cells in Graves' hyperthyroidism and ophthalmopathy. TCRdb fed the multiplex PCR reads into MiXCR, producing one record per CDR3 protein. Among around 720,000 distinct CDR3 sequences listed, 30% to 40% were seen once. The sample was blood. The origin of the receptors is a woman in her thirties or forties with Graves' hyperthyroidism. The CDR3 runs from the conserved cysteine through the conserved F or W. Each record gives: clone size, CDR3 length, D gene, V gene, CDR3 protein. A D gene is named only where the DNA matches it firmly. Not all rows give a size; the values are once, few, many and, for expanded clones, a class.

. 15 . TRBV20-1 CSARDSGFITGELFF
. 14 . TRBV11-3 CASSQDWSPYEQYF
many 15 . TRBV10-3 CAISEDDRPNYGYTF
many 14 TRBD1 TRBV9 CASSPRTGQSPLHF
few 13 . TRBV7-2 CASSFGAEARAFF
few 14 . TRBV6-6 CASSDTGLQETQYF
few 14 . TRBV20-1 CSAPGGAGKETQYF
many 15 TRBD2 TRBV7-2 CASSLEFSGTHEQYF
. 14 . TRBV7-9 CASSLSRGNYEQYF
. 15 . TRBV7-3 CASSPGAGELWGYTF
few 14 . TRBV10-3 CASSYGGNSYEQYF
. 14 TRBD1 TRBV29-1 CSVAPGQGTTEAFF
once 17 . TRBV7-9 CASSQDGQRYSSYQQYF
many 15 . TRBV20-1 CSASTGANSGNTIYF
many 16 . TRBV10-3 CAISESVGVHQETQYF
few 15 . TRBV7-2 CASSLAEDFQETQYF
. 13 . TRBV28 CASSWGIAQPQHF
. 14 TRBD2 TRBV10-2 CASLWGGGTDTQYF
many 13 TRBD1 TRBV2 CASVRDSNEKLFF
many 15 TRBD2 TRBV11-3 CASSSTSGSGSEQYF
. 15 . TRBV7-2 CASSPGTSGGYGYTF
. 12 . TRBV6-5 CASQGENEKLFF
. 13 . TRBV10-3 CAISDPEQETQYF
few 14 . TRBV20-1 CSAQGSSYNSPLHF
few 16 . TRBV4-3 CASSQEVGGRGQPQHF
few 17 . TRBV2 CASSYRTDISGANVLTF
few 14 . TRBV11-2 CASGTGASGNTIYF